This TCR beta chain was recorded in a study of T cells in Graves' hyperthyroidism and ophthalmopathy. The study's findings and limits: Most thyroid clonotypes with frequency above 0.001 were detected in blood.

Using RNA transcripts as the source, TCR beta CDR3 regions were amplified. First-round RT-PCR targeting the TCR CDR3 was performed with the HTBI primer set. TCRdb redid the calling of the multiplex PCR reads with MiXCR, one entry per CDR3 protein. This table has about 700,000 distinct CDR3 sequences, roughly 45% appearing once. Comment on this clonotype: The target antigen is unknown.

Germline V gives CDR1 SEHNR, CDR2 FQNEAQ (reference sequence). The CDR3 has 15 amino acids. The V end was cut by 1 base, the J end by 3 bases, with 12 bases between. The genes are TRBV7-9 and TRBJ1-2; D is undetermined. The sequenced sample consisted of peripheral blood or thyroid tissue (not recorded which). The receptor's source is an adult man with Graves' disease, either hyperthyroidism or ophthalmopathy (not recorded which). The CDR3 nucleotides read TGTGCCAGCAGCTTAGGGGTGGGCTTGGACTATGGCTACACCTTC. This codes for CASSLGVGLDYGYTF.